A single T cell receptor beta chain is shown here with its context. Its antigen is as yet unknown. The entry originates in a study of vaccination and CD4 T cells after COVID-19. Looking at the study overall: Each convalescent patient was PCR positive for SARS-CoV-2 on nasal swab; nine or ten cases were mild and one severe. Control cultures were given a CEFX pool, an HIV-1 Nef pool, or no peptide. Six males and four females, two Hispanic, made up the convalescents.

Treatment meaning: roughly 10-day PBMC culture with coronavirus spike peptide pools or control peptides (ViraFEST assay). Study conclusions and caveats: The researchers studied relatively few convalescent patients and omitted early post-infection timepoints.

Sequenced with the Oncomine TCR Beta short-read assay was DNA taken from cultured CD4+ T cells. TCRdb independently ran MiXCR on the PCR reads; one entry per CDR3 protein. Of approximately 14,000 distinct CDR3 sequences listed, over 60% are singletons. The V gene end was trimmed by 1 base and the J gene end by 9 bases; junction bases not matched to a gene: 26. This CDR3 comprises 21 residues. CDR1 is SEHNR and CDR2 is FQNEAQ in the germline V gene (reference sequence). This chain joins TRBV7-9 and TRBJ2-1, with 8 bases aligning to TRBD2. Specimen: CD4+ T cells from blood, cultured in vitro. The origin of this receptor is a human donor who had recovered from COVID-19. The CDR3 DNA reads TGTGCCAGCAGCTTAGGTTGGGGCCGACAAAGACTAGCGCTGCCCTCTGGTGAGCAGTTCTTC. The encoded protein is CASSLGWGRQRLALPSGEQFF.